These T cell receptor beta chains were read from a single sample in a study of Graves' ophthalmopathy and Graves' hyperthyroidism. From the multiplex PCR reads, TCRdb called clonotypes with MiXCR, one entry per CDR3 protein. The table shows roughly 600,000 distinct CDR3 sequences, with under 45% occurring only once. Material for sequencing was peripheral blood or thyroid tissue (not recorded which). These receptors were collected from an adult man with Graves' hyperthyroidism. Each CDR3 is given with its conserved first and last residue. The order of the fields is V gene, J gene, D gene, clone size, CDR3 DNA, CDR3 protein. D genes are given only for firm matches. Clone size is shown for a subset of rows, as once, few, many or a class of expanded clone.

TRBV7-6	TRBJ2-2	-	-	TGTGCCAGCAGCGCGTACAGGGCGGTGAACACCGGGGAGCTGTTTTTT	CASSAYRAVNTGELFF
TRBV29-1	TRBJ2-4	TRBD1	-	TGCGGGACAGTCCTAGCCAAAAACATTCAGTACTTC	CGTVLAKNIQYF
TRBV18	TRBJ1-2	-	few	TGTGCCAGCTCACCGCGGGGGAGCAATGGCTACACCTTC	CASSPRGSNGYTF
TRBV7-8	TRBJ1-5	-	many	TGTGCCAGCAGCTTAGGGGGTGGACCCCAGCATTTT	CASSLGGGPQHF
TRBV29-1	TRBJ1-1	-	many	TGCAGCGTTAAGGGAGCCCTAGAAGCTTTCTTT	CSVKGALEAFF
TRBV4-2	TRBJ1-1	-	many	TGTGCCAGCAGCCAAGCACGACGAGGGGCGCCGAACACTGAAGCTTTCTTT	CASSQARRGAPNTEAFF
TRBV28	TRBJ2-5	TRBD2	-	TGTGCCAGCAGTTTACCTATAGCGGGGGGCCACCAAGAGACCCAGTACTTC	CASSLPIAGGHQETQYF
TRBV7-6	TRBJ2-5	-	-	TGTGCCAGCAGCTCCGACTTAGTCTCAAGGCAAGAGACCCAGTACTTC	CASSSDLVSRQETQYF
TRBV7-9	TRBJ2-1	TRBD1	-	TGTGCCAGCAGCTTAGTACACAGGGGGCACAATGAGCAGTTCTTC	CASSLVHRGHNEQFF
TRBV25-1	TRBJ2-1	-	-	TGTGCCAGCAGTGCGGACAGAGCTTACAATGAGCAGTTCTTC	CASSADRAYNEQFF
TRBV29-1	TRBJ2-3	-	few	TGCAGCCTCTTGGGGGAGCCTAGCACAGATACGCAGTATTTT	CSLLGEPSTDTQYF
TRBV28	TRBJ1-1	TRBD1	-	TGTGCCAGCAGACCGACAGGGGGGATGAACACTGAAGCTTTCTTT	CASRPTGGMNTEAFF
TRBV20-1	TRBJ2-3	-	many	TGCAGTGCTAGTTTCCAGGTTACAGATACGCAGTATTTT	CSASFQVTDTQYF
TRBV7-2	TRBJ2-5	TRBD1	-	TGTGCCAGCAGGCCGACAGGGATAGAGACCCAGTACTTC	CASRPTGIETQYF
TRBV14	TRBJ1-3	-	-	TGTGCCAGCAGCCATATACAAGCCTCTGGAAACACCATATATTTT	CASSHIQASGNTIYF
TRBV5-1	TRBJ2-3	TRBD1	-	TGCGCCAGCAGCTCGGGACAGCTCACAGATACGCAGTATTTT	CASSSGQLTDTQYF
TRBV12-3/TRBV12-4	TRBJ2-2	-	many	TGTGCCAGCAGTTTGGGCGGGACCCCGGGCACCGGGGAGCTGTTTTTT	CASSLGGTPGTGELFF
TRBV7-9	TRBJ2-7	-	many	TGTGCCAGCAGCTTAGGAGGGACCGAGCAGTACTTC	CASSLGGTEQYF
TRBV7-9	TRBJ1-1	-	many	TGTGCCAGCAGTTCATCAGGGGCTATGGGCACTGAAGCTTTCTTT	CASSSSGAMGTEAFF
TRBV5-1	TRBJ2-2	-	-	TGCGCCAGCAGCTTGGATTACCAGGGAAGCGCCGGGGAGCTGTTTTTT	CASSLDYQGSAGELFF
TRBV7-9	TRBJ2-1	TRBD2	-	TGTGCCAGCAGCTTGGGACTAAACAATGAGCAGTTCTTC	CASSLGLNNEQFF
TRBV7-8	TRBJ1-1	-	many	TGTGCCAGCAGCCCAGCCCAAAAAACAAACACTGAAGCTTTCTTT	CASSPAQKTNTEAFF
TRBV7-9	TRBJ1-4	-	many	TGTGCCAGCAGCTTTACAGAGGGGGTGAATGAAAAACTGTTTTTT	CASSFTEGVNEKLFF
TRBV11-2	TRBJ1-2	-	many	TGTGCCAGCAGCTTAGGGGCAGGGGCGAGCTATGGCTACACCTTC	CASSLGAGASYGYTF
TRBV10-3	TRBJ1-2	TRBD1	many	TGTGCCATCAGTGAGCCACAGGGGGACTATGGCTACACCTTC	CAISEPQGDYGYTF
TRBV7-9	TRBJ1-1	TRBD1	few	TGTGCCAGCTCACCCGGGACGGACAGGGGGAACACTGAAGCTTTCTTT	CASSPGTDRGNTEAFF
TRBV4-1	TRBJ2-5	-	many	TGCGCCAGCAGCCAAGAGTGGGGACAAGAGACCCAGTACTTC	CASSQEWGQETQYF
TRBV6-1	TRBJ1-2	-	many	TGTGCCAGCAGTGAAGCGCACCAGGGGCGAAACTATGGCTACACCTTC	CASSEAHQGRNYGYTF
TRBV2	TRBJ1-4	-	-	TGTGCCAGCAGTGCCAGGGGTGGGAATGAAAAACTGTTTTTT	CASSARGGNEKLFF
TRBV5-1	TRBJ1-1	TRBD1	-	TGCGCCAGCAGCCCGACAGGGAATGGCACTGAAGCTTTCTTT	CASSPTGNGTEAFF
TRBV7-9	TRBJ2-3	TRBD2	-	TGTGCCAGCAGCTTAGATGGTGCTAGCGGACGCACAGATACGCAGTATTTT	CASSLDGASGRTDTQYF
TRBV4-2	TRBJ2-2	-	-	TGTGCCAGCAGTAAATCTTGGGGAGGACAGGGGGAGCTGTTTTTT	CASSKSWGGQGELFF
TRBV29-1	TRBJ2-5	-	once	TGCAGCGTTGGGCGGGATGAGACCCAGTACTTC	CSVGRDETQYF
TRBV13	TRBJ2-7	-	few	TGTGCCAGCAGCGCCCACCTCTTAGGGGGGTACGAGCAGTGCTTC	CASSAHLLGGYEQCF
TRBV4-2	TRBJ1-2	-	many	TGTGCCAGCAGCCAAGATGGCAGACGACCTCCTCTATATGGCTACACCTTC	CASSQDGRRPPLYGYTF
TRBV19	TRBJ1-4	-	-	TGTGCCAGTAGGGGACGGGGTGATGAAAAACTGTTTTTT	CASRGRGDEKLFF
TRBV9	TRBJ1-5	-	few	TGTGCCAGCAGCGTAGGGGGGGGTTGGTCGGATCAGCCCCAGCATTTT	CASSVGGGWSDQPQHF
TRBV7-2	TRBJ1-6	TRBD1	-	TGTGCCAGCAGCTGGGACAGACCCCTCCACTTT	CASSWDRPLHF
TRBV5-1	TRBJ1-6	-	-	TGCGCCAGCAGCTTGGATAAGGGAGGGAATTCACCCCTCCACTTT	CASSLDKGGNSPLHF
TRBV9	TRBJ2-7	TRBD1	many	TGTGCCAGCAGCCCCGTCTGGGACAGATCCTACGAGCAGTACTTC	CASSPVWDRSYEQYF
TRBV4-2	TRBJ2-7	-	few	TGTGCCAGCAGCCAAGACCCGTTCTCCTACGAGCAGTACTTC	CASSQDPFSYEQYF
TRBV11-3	TRBJ2-7	-	many	TGTGCCACGCACCCTCCCTCCCCGACTCCAACCTACGAGCAGTACTTC	CATHPPSPTPTYEQYF
TRBV12-3/TRBV12-4	TRBJ2-2	TRBD1	-	TGTGCCAGCAGTCAGAACAGGGGGCGAGACGGGGAGCTGTTTTTT	CASSQNRGRDGELFF
TRBV10-3	TRBJ1-2	TRBD1	-	TGTGCCATCAGTTCCACTTTGACAGGGCGAGAGGGCTACATCTTC	CAISSTLTGREGYIF
TRBV15	TRBJ2-7	TRBD1	-	TGTGCCACCAGCAGACGTTTCGGGACAGGGGCCGAGCAGTACTTC	CATSRRFGTGAEQYF
TRBV7-9	TRBJ1-1	-	many	TGTGCCAGCAGCCCATTGACGGGGGAAATAGAGAACACTGAAGCTTTCTTT	CASSPLTGEIENTEAFF
TRBV2	TRBJ2-5	TRBD1	once	TGTGCCAGCATGCTTGACAGGGGGCCCCTAAAGACCCAGTACTTC	CASMLDRGPLKTQYF
TRBV28	TRBJ2-6	-	many	TGTGCCAGCAGTCAAGGGGGGTTCTCTGGGGCCAACGTCCTGACTTTC	CASSQGGFSGANVLTF
TRBV20-1	TRBJ2-7	-	-	TGCAGTGCTAGAGTGGACGGGAGCTCCTACGAGCAGTACTTC	CSARVDGSSYEQYF
TRBV24-1	TRBJ1-1	-	many	TGTGCCACCAGTGACCTTCGAAAGAACCCTGAAGCTTTCTTT	CATSDLRKNPEAFF
TRBV9	TRBJ2-7	-	-	TGTGCCAGCAGCGCCGAGTGGGGAACTACTTACGAGCAGTACTTC	CASSAEWGTTYEQYF
TRBV27	TRBJ2-7	TRBD2	-	TGTGCCAGCAGCGTCGGGACTAGCGCAACCTACGAGCAGTACTTC	CASSVGTSATYEQYF
TRBV7-9	TRBJ2-7	TRBD2	few	TGTGCCAGCAGCCCCGCTAGCGGGGTCACCTACGAGCAGTACTTC	CASSPASGVTYEQYF
TRBV20-1	TRBJ2-5	TRBD2	once	TGCAGTGGGGCTAGCGGGGGGCTGGAGACCCAGTACTTC	CSGASGGLETQYF